The entry below gives a single T cell receptor beta chain sequence along with its context. The antigen this receptor binds is unknown. A read error may produce the germline difference seen at one junction end. Libraries of naive CD8 T cells were built from about 20,000 to 1,000,000 sorted cells, with 10%, 30% or 50% of the purified RNA used. Naive CD8 T cells, defined as CD8+CD4-CCR7+CD45RA+, were FACS-sorted into RLT Plus buffer on a BD FACSAria II. To test detection sensitivity, Jurkat RNA equal to approximately 10 TCR copies was added to samples of about 17,000-1,100,000 naive CD8 T cells. CD8 T cells were enriched with RosetteSep CD8+ T Cell Enrichment Cocktail and Ficoll-Paque, followed by ACK red cell lysis. Libraries came from PCR. The sample was run on a NextSeq 500. Bulk TCR libraries were made following a previously described method, with the TCR primers given in Table S5. Purification of total RNA was performed with the Qiagen AllPrep DNA/RNA kit. Before any analysis, reads coming from multiple sequencing runs of the same library were combined into one pool. In the authors' own workflow: Reads were retained only if an exact TCR constant sequence was present, and the retained reads were trimmed to 150 nt and grouped according to their 12-nt molecular barcodes. Reads in each barcode group were sub-clustered using a 15% Levenshtein threshold, and a quality-weighted consensus sequence was built for each RNA molecule. Non-functional sequences were discarded, and so were lower-count sequences lying one edit away from another sequence. Based on fitting two negative binomial distributions, any barcode sub-cluster with under 20% of the maximum read count was discarded. Using fastp trimming at Q25 and MiXCR clonotype assembly, TCRdb reanalyzed the public sequencing data and kept in-frame beta chains. Each entry is one CDR3 protein sequence, shown with its most common DNA and genes. It is TCRdb's table, rather than the study itself, that gives the V and J calls and clone size. This sample lists hundreds of thousands of distinct CDR3 sequences; about 25% were detected once. In total, the top ten clones hold around 0.78% of the sample.

This entry comes from a study of molecular identifiers for immune sequencing clone quantification (dated by TCRdb to between 2018 and 2020). Broadly, across the study: For a replicate experiment, RNA from around 20,000 or 100,000 naive CD8 T cells was divided into five aliquots, of which four were sequenced. This methods study benchmarked molecular-identifier clustering-based TCR repertoire sequencing (MIDCIRS) and TCR RNA copy counting, using CD8 T cells to do so.

From its cysteine to its phenylalanine, the CDR3 spans 14 amino acids. Just the 42-base CDR3 DNA is kept, in frame starting at base 1. Based on the germline V gene (reference sequence), the CDR1 and CDR2 sequences are GTSNPN and SVGIG. The paper as a whole reports these results and caveats: Spiked-in Jurkat TCR RNA (about ten copies' worth), which is not part of the donor repertoire, was contained in the naive libraries. In CMV-specific effector cells, over 99% of molecules were held by clones above 20 RNA copies, whereas under 1% of molecules were held by such clones in naive cells. Identical TCR molecules sharing a barcode could cause highly expanded clone sizes to be underestimated. Spiked-in Jurkat TCR RNA equivalent to a single cell was reported to be detectable even among 850,000 to 1,000,000 naive CD8 T cells. About 2.9 recovered TCR RNA copies per cell were obtained by modeling, versus about 9.7 by digital PCR, implying a capture efficiency of 30% to 35%. When barcode sub-clustering was left out, chimeric consensus sequences inflated TCR diversity, with chimeras reaching as high as 47%.

The material sequenced was naive CD8+ T cells from blood, with Jurkat cell RNA spiked in. The cell subset or site label of this sample denotes: FACS-sorted CD8+CD4-CCR7+CD45RA+ naive T cells. The rearrangement joined TRBV30 to TRBJ2-3; 7 middle bases align to TRBD2. This sequence was found in a human donor in good health. Some libraries in this study had Jurkat cell RNA spiked in. The DNA sequence is given as TGTGCCTGGAGTGTGGGAAGCGGGGCAGATATGCAGTATTTT. Translated, it gives CAWSVGSGADMQYF. Reference TRBV30 and TRBJ2-3 proteins supply the regions before and after the CDR3; the full variable domain is: SQTIHQWPATLVQPVGSPLSLECTVEGTSNPNLYWYRQAAGRGLQLLFYSVGIGQISSEVPQNLSASRPQDRQFILSSKKLLLSDSGFYLCAWSVGSGADMQYFGPGTRLTVL.